The clone carrying this T cell receptor beta chain appeared a few times. Its cognate antigen is unknown. This sample is part of a study of response to subunit inactivated influenza vaccine. Study-wide results and caveats: Authors suggested that a seasonal influenza vaccination recruits few new T cells each time.

TCRdb itself ran the RT-PCR reads through MiXCR, one entry per CDR3 protein. The sample holds roughly 160,000 distinct CDR3 sequences; around 10% are singletons and the top ten take around 33%. The CDR3 consists of 14 residues. V shed 3 bases, J shed 3 bases, and the junction held 4 bases outside the gene matches. Sequences were derived from CD8+ T cells sorted from PBMCs, sampled 23 months after vaccination. The chain recombines TRBV12-3 or TRBV12-4 with TRBJ2-5, with 7 nucleotides matching TRBD2. This clonotype was sampled from a man aged 50-75 years who received an inactivated influenza vaccine. CDR3 coding DNA: TGTGCCAGCAGTTTTTTGAGCGGGGAAGAGACCCAGTACTTC. This translates into CASSFLSGEETQYF.